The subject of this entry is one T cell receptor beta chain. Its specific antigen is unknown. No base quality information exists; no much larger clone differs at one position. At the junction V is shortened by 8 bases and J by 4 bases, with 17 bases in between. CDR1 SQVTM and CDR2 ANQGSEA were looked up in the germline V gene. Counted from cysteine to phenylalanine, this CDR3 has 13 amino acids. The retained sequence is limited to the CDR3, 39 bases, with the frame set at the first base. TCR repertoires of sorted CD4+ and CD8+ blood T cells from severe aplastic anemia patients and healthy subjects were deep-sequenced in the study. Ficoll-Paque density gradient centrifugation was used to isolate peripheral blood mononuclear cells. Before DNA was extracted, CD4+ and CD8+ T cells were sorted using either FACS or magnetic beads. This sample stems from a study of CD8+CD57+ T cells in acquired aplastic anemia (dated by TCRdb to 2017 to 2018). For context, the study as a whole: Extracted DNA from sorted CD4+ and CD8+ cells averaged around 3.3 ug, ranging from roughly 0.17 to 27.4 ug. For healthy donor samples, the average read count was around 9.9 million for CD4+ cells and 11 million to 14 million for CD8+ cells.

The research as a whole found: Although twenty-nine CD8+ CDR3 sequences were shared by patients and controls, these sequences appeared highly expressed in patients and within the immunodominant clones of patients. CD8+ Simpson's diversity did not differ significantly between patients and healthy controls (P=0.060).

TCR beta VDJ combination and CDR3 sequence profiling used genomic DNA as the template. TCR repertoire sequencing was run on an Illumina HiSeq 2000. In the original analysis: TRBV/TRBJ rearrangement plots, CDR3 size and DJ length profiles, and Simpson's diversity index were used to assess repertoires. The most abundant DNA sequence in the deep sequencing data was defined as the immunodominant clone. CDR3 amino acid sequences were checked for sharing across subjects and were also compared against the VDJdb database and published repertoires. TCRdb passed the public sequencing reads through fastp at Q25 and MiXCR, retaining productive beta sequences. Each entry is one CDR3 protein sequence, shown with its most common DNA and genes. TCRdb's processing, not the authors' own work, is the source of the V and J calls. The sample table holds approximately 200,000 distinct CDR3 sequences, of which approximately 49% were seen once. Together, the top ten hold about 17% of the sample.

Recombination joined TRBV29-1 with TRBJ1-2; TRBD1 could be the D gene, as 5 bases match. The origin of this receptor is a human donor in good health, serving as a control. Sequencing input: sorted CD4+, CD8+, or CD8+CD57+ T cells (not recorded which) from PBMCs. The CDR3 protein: CSPSADSAYGYTF. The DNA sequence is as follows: TGCAGCCCTAGCGCAGACAGCGCCTATGGCTACACCTTC.